This T cell receptor beta chain stems from a study of T cell changes during pregnancy in multiple sclerosis. V was clipped by 4 bases and J by 6 bases; unmatched bases: 4. Germline loops: CDR1 SGDLS, CDR2 YYNGEE. The length of the CDR3 is 12 residues. Produced via immunoSEQ multiplex PCR; TCRdb's table is partial and in-frame only. The data hold about 50,000 clones, with around 90% observed a single time. This TCR was recovered from a female donor in good health, enrolled as a control in a pregnancy study. The sequencing used peripheral blood, collected after pregnancy. J is TRBJ2-7 and V is TRBV9; 7 bases are shared with TRBD1. The CDR3: CASSSRGTEQYF. CDR3 coding DNA: TGTGCCAGCAGCTCCAGGGGGACCGAGCAGTACTTC. The full variable domain, rest sourced from reference TRBV9 and TRBJ2-7, is DSGVTQTPKHLITATGQRVTLRCSPRSGDLSVYWYQQSLDQGLQFLIQYYNGEERAKGNILERFSAQQFPDLHSELNLSSLELGDSALYFCASSSRGTEQYFGPGTRLTVT.